This T cell receptor beta chain was retrieved from a study of regulatory T cells in long-lasting Graves disease. This clonotype was seen ten or more times. The time point: persistent/refractory GD, antithyroid drugs over 5 years with positive TRAb. The TCR library was made from RNA that had been extracted from PBMCs in TRIzol. Germline V gives CDR1 MDHEN, CDR2 SYDVKM. CDR3 length: 18 residues. V lost 4 bases, J lost 3 bases, and 14 bases stayed unmatched. Sequencing libraries for TCR beta were prepared with iRepertoire HTBI primers and Arm-PCR of CDR3 regions. MiXCR was run by TCRdb on the multiplex PCR reads, yielding one entry per CDR3 protein. The table includes fewer than 600,000 distinct CDR3 sequences, 22% detected once.

The chain has TRBV28 and TRBJ2-7; 11 bases map to TRBD2. Here the sequenced sample was peripheral blood mononuclear cells (PBMCs), taken when the disease was refractory, from a patient treated with antithyroid drugs. This sequence was found in a female donor with Graves disease. CDR3: CASSSWIAGGLRYYEQYF. For the CDR3, the DNA is TGTGCCAGCAGTTCCTGGATAGCGGGGGGGCTTAGGTACTACGAGCAGTACTTC.